The rows below give T cell receptor beta chains drawn from one sample of a study of blood T cell repertoires in COVID-19. The protocol was immunoSEQ multiplex PCR, while the TCRdb copy is restricted to in-frame clones and leaves out a portion. The sample holds fewer than 60,000 clones; 87% are singletons and the top ten take about 9.4%. The sequenced material came from peripheral blood. These receptors came from a human donor with acute or convalescent COVID-19. The donor label of this sample is uncertain. CDR3s include the opening cysteine and the closing phenylalanine or tryptophan. D genes are given only for firm matches. Where a row states a size, it is once, few, many or the class of an expanded clone; other rows omit it.

TRBV6-1,TRBJ1-1,.,.,TGTGCCAGCAGAAGGGGGACTGAAGCTTTCTTT,CASRRGTEAFF
TRBV30,TRBJ1-2,.,.,TGTGCCTGGAGTGTACGCGGGACTGGGCGGACTAACTATGGCTACACCTTC,CAWSVRGTGRTNYGYTF
TRBV28,TRBJ1-4,.,TRBD1,TGTGCCAGCAGAACAGAGACAGGGGGCCATGAAAAACTGTTTTTT,CASRTETGGHEKLFF
TRBV28,TRBJ2-5,.,TRBD2,TGTGCCAGCAGTATCGGACTAGCGGGGGACCAAGAGACCCAGTACTTC,CASSIGLAGDQETQYF
TRBV10-2,TRBJ2-3,.,TRBD2,TGCGCCAGCAGTGAGTACGGGTTGGCTAGCGGGAGCATTGATACGCAGTATTTT,CASSEYGLASGSIDTQYF
TRBV6-5,TRBJ1-5,.,TRBD1,TGTGCCAGCAGCAACACAGGGGGCGCATGTCAGCCCCAGCATTTT,CASSNTGGACQPQHF
TRBV9,TRBJ2-1,.,TRBD2,TGTGCCAGTGCCCCTGTAGCGGGGTCCTACAATGAGCAGTTCTTC,CASAPVAGSYNEQFF
TRBV20-1,TRBJ2-1,.,TRBD2,TGCAGTGCTAGTCAGCTAGCGGGGGGGCCTCTTGGCCCCTACAATGAGCAGTTCTTC,CSASQLAGGPLGPYNEQFF
TRBV7-9,TRBJ2-1,.,.,TGTGCCAGCAGCCCGCCGGGGGGCCGCAATGAGCAGTTCTTC,CASSPPGGRNEQFF
TRBV12-5,TRBJ1-2,.,TRBD1,TGTGCTAGTGCCCAGGACAGGTTTTTCGGCTACACCTTC,CASAQDRFFGYTF
TRBV3-1/TRBV3-2,TRBJ2-1,.,.,TGTGCCAGCAGTCTTCCGCTTAGGCGGCTCCATGAGCAGTTCTTC,CASSLPLRRLHEQFF
TRBV6-5,TRBJ2-2,few,TRBD2,TGTGCCAGCACTAGCGGGGGGAACACCGGGGAGCTGTTTTTT,CASTSGGNTGELFF
TRBV5-1,TRBJ2-2,.,TRBD2,TGCGCCAGCACCCTTCTAGCGGGGGGGAACACCGGGGAGCTGTTTTTT,CASTLLAGGNTGELFF
TRBV11-3,TRBJ2-1,.,.,TGTGCCAGCAGCTTAGATCTGGGGGCGGAAGAGCAGTTCTTC,CASSLDLGAEEQFF